Detailed here is one TCR beta chain. The germline V gene encodes CDR1 LNHDA and CDR2 SQIVND (reference sequence). V lost 7 bases, J lost 6 bases, and 15 bases lay in between. This CDR3 region has 13 residues. In the study's own analysis: Reference gene primer amplification yielded estimated nucleated cell counts. The protocol was immunoSEQ multiplex PCR, while the TCRdb copy is restricted to in-frame clones and leaves out a portion. V and J calls and clone size come straight from that table; D and trimming were deduced from the DNA. Of 350,000 to 450,000 clones in the sample, 85% to 90% were seen once. The data stem from a study of blood T cell repertoires in COVID-19. Residents of about two dozen US areas, aged about 18 to 89 years, made up the participants. Symptom resolution, clearance, or two negative PCRs marked the recovered donors of Cohort 3.

The chain is built from TRBV19 and TRBJ1-1, with a tentative D call TRBD1 (5 bases). Material for sequencing was PBMCs or T cells enriched from blood (not recorded which). This clonotype was sampled from a young man who had recovered from COVID-19. CDR3 nucleotides: TGTGCCAGTACTCGGGGCGGGGGTCCTGAAGCTTTCTTT. Protein product: CASTRGGGPEAFF.